These T cell receptor beta chains were read from a single sample in a study of shared clonotypes between healthy human individuals. Profiled with immunoSEQ multiplex PCR; TCRdb holds only in-frame clones, not every one. The sample carries roughly 450,000 clones, around 74% recorded once. The sample comprised PBMCs. Source of these receptors: a woman between 35 and 50 years old in good health. Some clones in this sample may be carry-over from other donors' samples. CDR3s include the opening cysteine and the closing phenylalanine or tryptophan. D genes are given only for firm matches. Expanded clones get a size class; other rows say once, few or many, or leave the size out.

d_call j_call v_call clone_size cdr3_aa cdr3_nt
TRBD2 TRBJ2-1 TRBV5-1 NA CASSSTLAGLYNEQFF TGCGCCAGCAGCTCAACCCTAGCGGGACTATACAATGAGCAGTTCTTC
TRBD1 TRBJ2-1 TRBV29-1 NA CSVHSGQGQFF TGCAGCGTCCACTCGGGACAGGGGCAGTTCTTC
NA TRBJ1-1 TRBV6-5 few CASSYLIGTEAFF TGTGCCAGCAGTTACCTCATAGGTACTGAAGCTTTCTTT
NA TRBJ2-7 TRBV27 NA CASGDYYEQYF TGTGCCAGCGGCGACTACTACGAGCAGTACTTC
NA TRBJ2-6 TRBV6-5 few CASSGLSGANVLTF TGTGCCAGCAGCGGACTGTCTGGGGCCAACGTCCTGACTTTC
NA TRBJ2-7 TRBV7-2 NA CASSLWALSSYEQYF TGTGCCAGCAGCTTATGGGCACTGAGCTCCTACGAGCAGTACTTC
NA TRBJ1-2 TRBV25-1 NA CASSGPWGYTF TGTGCCAGCAGTGGCCCATGGGGCTACACCTTC
NA TRBJ2-5 TRBV19 NA CASSITGTHQETQYF TGTGCCAGTTCTATCACCGGGACCCACCAAGAGACCCAGTACTTC
NA TRBJ2-3 TRBV4-1 once CASPRGGSTDTQYF TGCGCCAGCCCCAGGGGCGGAAGCACAGATACGCAGTATTTT
NA TRBJ2-3 TRBV4-1 NA CASSQGRLSGRTDTQYF TGCGCCAGCAGCCAGGGTCGGCTTAGCGGTCGCACAGATACGCAGTATTTT
TRBD1 TRBJ2-7 TRBV29-1 NA CSANGAGGSYEQYF TGCAGCGCCAACGGGGCAGGGGGCTCCTACGAGCAGTACTTC
NA TRBJ1-2 TRBV29-1 NA CSVSSANYGYTF TGCAGCGTGTCAAGTGCTAACTATGGCTACACCTTC
NA TRBJ1-1 TRBV28 NA CASSFVNTEAFF TGTGCCAGCAGTTTTGTGAACACTGAAGCTTTCTTT
TRBD1 TRBJ1-2 TRBV19 few CASSMATGGNGYTF TGTGCCAGTAGTATGGCAACAGGGGGCAATGGCTACACCTTC
NA TRBJ2-7 TRBV7-2 NA CASSLDEGGWLFSYEQYF TGTGCCAGCAGCTTAGACGAGGGGGGGTGGCTATTCTCCTACGAGCAGTACTTC
TRBD2 TRBJ2-3 TRBV15 once CATSRGLAVSTDTQYF TGTGCCACCAGCAGAGGTCTAGCGGTTAGCACAGATACGCAGTATTTT
NA TRBJ1-1 TRBV5-1 few CASSLTEVNTEAFF TGCGCCAGCAGCTTGACAGAAGTGAACACTGAAGCTTTCTTT
TRBD2 TRBJ2-1 TRBV19 many CASSVGLAGLRAEQFF TGTGCCAGTAGTGTTGGACTAGCGGGACTCCGGGCTGAGCAGTTCTTC
TRBD2 TRBJ2-1 TRBV7-3 NA CASSLNSGGFNEQFF TGTGCCAGCAGCTTAAATAGCGGGGGGTTTAATGAGCAGTTCTTC
TRBD1 TRBJ2-2 TRBV5-1 NA CASSSRTGAGELFF TGCGCCAGCAGCTCACGGACAGGGGCCGGGGAGCTGTTTTTT
TRBD2 TRBJ2-1 TRBV5-1 NA CASSLVLAGGSYNEQFF TGCGCCAGCAGCTTGGTTCTAGCGGGGGGCTCCTACAATGAGCAGTTCTTC
NA TRBJ1-5 TRBV7-2 NA CASSRSQEPQHF TGTGCCAGCAGCCGATCACAGGAGCCCCAGCATTTT
NA TRBJ1-2 TRBV2 few CASSQDSYGYTF TGTGCCAGCAGTCAGGACAGCTATGGCTACACCTTC
TRBD2 TRBJ2-5 TRBV4-2 NA CASSRTSGGQETQYF TGTGCCAGCAGCCGGACTAGCGGGGGACAAGAGACCCAGTACTTC
TRBD2 TRBJ2-1 TRBV7-9 NA CASKLAGLDEQFF TGTGCCAGCAAATTAGCGGGATTGGATGAGCAGTTCTTC
NA TRBJ2-1 TRBV5-1 NA CASRRVLTGDEQFF TGCGCCAGCAGGAGGGTCCTAACCGGCGATGAGCAGTTCTTC
NA TRBJ2-3 TRBV7-8 NA CASSLDRTDTQYF TGTGCCAGCAGCTTAGATCGCACAGATACGCAGTATTTT
NA TRBJ2-3 TRBV7-8 NA CASSLAGVADTQYF TGTGCCAGCAGCTTAGCGGGAGTTGCAGATACGCAGTATTTT
TRBD1 TRBJ1-4 TRBV6-1 NA CASNIRQGQNEKLFF TGTGCCAGCAATATAAGACAGGGCCAGAATGAAAAACTGTTTTTT
TRBD1 TRBJ1-2 TRBV30 NA CAWNRGNYGYTF TGTGCCTGGAACAGGGGTAACTATGGCTACACCTTC
NA TRBJ2-2 TRBV5-6 NA CASSLVAAGELFF TGTGCCAGCAGCTTGGTAGCTGCGGGGGAGCTGTTTTTT
TRBD2 TRBJ2-7 TRBV7-2 NA CASSLGSSGGPREQYF TGTGCCAGCAGCTTAGGATCTAGCGGGGGTCCCCGGGAGCAGTACTTC
TRBD1 TRBJ1-1 TRBV27 NA CASSLYGTGVAFF TGTGCCAGCAGTTTATACGGGACAGGGGTAGCTTTCTTT
NA TRBJ2-3 TRBV6-4 NA CASSMDNPDTQYF TGTGCCAGCAGTATGGACAACCCAGATACGCAGTATTTT
NA TRBJ2-7 TRBV21-1 NA CASSKAGVLGPTTYEQYF TGTGCCAGCAGCAAAGCGGGGGTATTAGGTCCAACCACCTACGAGCAGTACTTC
NA TRBJ2-7 TRBV9 NA CASSVDGGGAPPYEQYF TGTGCCAGCAGCGTAGATGGAGGGGGCGCACCCCCCTACGAGCAGTACTTC
TRBD1 TRBJ1-2 TRBV6-4 few CASRRDSGPYGYTF TGTGCCAGCAGGAGGGACAGCGGGCCCTATGGCTACACCTTC
TRBD2 TRBJ2-3 TRBV28 once CASSPSGLADTQYF TGTGCCAGCAGTCCCTCGGGACTAGCAGATACGCAGTATTTT
NA TRBJ2-2 TRBV28 NA CASSPSGTGELFF TGTGCCAGCAGCCCGTCGGGCACCGGGGAGCTGTTTTTT
TRBD2 TRBJ2-7 TRBV28 NA CASSIAGIDEQYF TGTGCCAGCAGTATAGCGGGAATCGACGAGCAGTACTTC
TRBD2 TRBJ2-5 TRBV5-4 few CASSVGTSGRGSQYF TGTGCCAGCAGCGTCGGGACTAGCGGGAGGGGGTCCCAGTACTTC
NA TRBJ1-2 TRBV15 NA CATSPILRGGRGSGYTF TGTGCCACCAGCCCTATCCTGAGGGGGGGGCGTGGAAGTGGCTACACCTTC
NA TRBJ1-2 TRBV19 NA CASSKGIGYGYTF TGTGCCAGTAGTAAAGGTATTGGGTATGGCTACACCTTC
NA TRBJ2-1 TRBV18 NA CASSGGLEQFF TGTGCCAGCTCAGGGGGACTTGAGCAGTTCTTC
NA TRBJ2-7 TRBV20-1 NA CSARTSYEQYF TGCAGTGCTCGGACTTCCTACGAGCAGTACTTC
NA TRBJ1-5 TRBV19 NA CASRIQGNQPQHF TGTGCCAGTAGGATACAGGGAAATCAGCCCCAGCATTTT
NA TRBJ2-7 TRBV20-1 NA CSARRTYEQYF TGCAGTGCTCGTCGCACGTACGAGCAGTACTTC
NA TRBJ2-1 TRBV27 NA CASSLSGGLYYNEQFF TGTGCCAGCAGTTTATCGGGTGGGCTATACTACAATGAGCAGTTCTTC
TRBD1 TRBJ1-3 TRBV6-6 NA CASAQGETGNTIYF TGTGCCAGCGCCCAGGGGGAAACCGGAAACACCATATATTTT
NA TRBJ2-7 TRBV6-1 NA CASIDLAVKYEQYF TGTGCCAGCATAGATTTAGCAGTTAAATACGAGCAGTACTTC
NA TRBJ2-5 TRBV4-1 few CASSQGSQGETQYF TGCGCCAGCAGCCAAGGCTCCCAAGGAGAGACCCAGTACTTC
NA TRBJ1-5 TRBV15 NA CATSRVGVSNQPQHF TGTGCCACCAGCAGAGTTGGGGTTAGCAATCAGCCCCAGCATTTT
TRBD2 TRBJ2-7 TRBV28 NA CASRSGDPYEQYF TGTGCCAGTAGGAGCGGGGACCCTTACGAGCAGTACTTC
NA TRBJ2-1 TRBV2 NA CASSEARLALDNEQFF TGTGCCAGCAGTGAAGCGAGATTAGCTCTCGACAATGAGCAGTTCTTC
TRBD1 TRBJ1-2 TRBV19 NA CASTDRGPFYGYTF TGTGCCAGTACCGACAGGGGTCCCTTCTATGGCTACACCTTC